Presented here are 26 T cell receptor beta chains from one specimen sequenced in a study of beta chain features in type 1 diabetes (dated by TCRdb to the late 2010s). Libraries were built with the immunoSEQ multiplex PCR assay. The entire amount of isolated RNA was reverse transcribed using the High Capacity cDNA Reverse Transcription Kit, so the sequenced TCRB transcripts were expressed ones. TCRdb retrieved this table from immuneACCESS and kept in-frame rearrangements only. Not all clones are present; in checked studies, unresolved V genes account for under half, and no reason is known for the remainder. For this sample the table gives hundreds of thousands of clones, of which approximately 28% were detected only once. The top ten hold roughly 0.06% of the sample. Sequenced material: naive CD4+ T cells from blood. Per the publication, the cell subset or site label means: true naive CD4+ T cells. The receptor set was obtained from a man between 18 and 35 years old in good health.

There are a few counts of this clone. CDR3 protein: CACRRGSYNEQFF. In DNA, the CDR3 is TGTGCCTGTAGAAGGGGGTCCTACAATGAGCAGTTCTTC. The chain has TRBV30 and TRBJ2-1; the D gene is possibly TRBD1 (6 bases). V was clipped by 6 bases and J by 1 base, with 10 bases between them. The germline V gene encodes CDR1 GTSNPN and CDR2 SVGIG (reference sequence). This CDR3 spans 13 amino acids.

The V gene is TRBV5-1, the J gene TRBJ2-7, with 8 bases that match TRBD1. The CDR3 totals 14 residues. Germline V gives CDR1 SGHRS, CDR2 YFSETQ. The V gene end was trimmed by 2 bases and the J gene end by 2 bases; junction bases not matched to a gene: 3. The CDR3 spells CASSLRDRTYEQYF. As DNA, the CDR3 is TGCGCCAGCAGCTTAAGGGACAGGACCTACGAGCAGTACTTC.

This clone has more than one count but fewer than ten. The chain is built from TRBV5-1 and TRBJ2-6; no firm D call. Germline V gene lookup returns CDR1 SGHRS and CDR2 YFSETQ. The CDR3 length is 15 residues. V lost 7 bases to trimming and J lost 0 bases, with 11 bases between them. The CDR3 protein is CASRADLSGANVLTF. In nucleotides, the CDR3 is TGCGCCAGCCGGGCTGACCTCTCTGGGGCCAACGTCCTGACTTTC.

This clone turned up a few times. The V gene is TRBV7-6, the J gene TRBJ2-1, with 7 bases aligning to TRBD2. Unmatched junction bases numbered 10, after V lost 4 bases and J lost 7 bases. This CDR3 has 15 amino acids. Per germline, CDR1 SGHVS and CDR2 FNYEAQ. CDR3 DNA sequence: TGTGCCAGCAGCTGGCTGGCGGGAGTGCAGAATGAGCAGTTCTTC. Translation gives CASSWLAGVQNEQFF.

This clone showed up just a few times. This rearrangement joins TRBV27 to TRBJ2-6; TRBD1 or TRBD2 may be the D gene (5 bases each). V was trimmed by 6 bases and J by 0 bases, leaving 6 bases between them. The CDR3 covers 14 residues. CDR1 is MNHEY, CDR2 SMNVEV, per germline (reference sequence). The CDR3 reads CASRRGSGANVLTF. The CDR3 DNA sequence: TGTGCCAGCAGGAGGGGCTCTGGGGCCAACGTCCTGACTTTC.

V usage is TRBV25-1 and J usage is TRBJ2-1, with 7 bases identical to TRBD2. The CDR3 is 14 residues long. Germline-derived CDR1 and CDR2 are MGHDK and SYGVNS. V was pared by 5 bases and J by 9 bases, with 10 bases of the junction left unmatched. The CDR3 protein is CASSHNGGRGEQFF. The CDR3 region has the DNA TGTGCCAGCAGTCATAACGGCGGGAGAGGTGAGCAGTTCTTC.

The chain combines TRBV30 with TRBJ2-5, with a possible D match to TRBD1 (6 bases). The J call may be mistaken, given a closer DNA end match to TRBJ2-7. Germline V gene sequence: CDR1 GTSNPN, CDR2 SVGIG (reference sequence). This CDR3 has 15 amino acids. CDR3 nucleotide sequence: TGTGCCTGGAGTGTATCAGGGGTCTTAGGAGGCGAGCAGTACTTC. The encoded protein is CAWSVSGVLGGEQYF.

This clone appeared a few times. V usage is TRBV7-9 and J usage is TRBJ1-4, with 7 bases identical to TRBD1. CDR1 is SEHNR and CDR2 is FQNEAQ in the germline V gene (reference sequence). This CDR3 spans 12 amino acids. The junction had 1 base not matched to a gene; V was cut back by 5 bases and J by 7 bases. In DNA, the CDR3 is TGTGCCAGCAGCCGGGACAGTGAAAAACTGTTTTTT. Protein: CASSRDSEKLFF.

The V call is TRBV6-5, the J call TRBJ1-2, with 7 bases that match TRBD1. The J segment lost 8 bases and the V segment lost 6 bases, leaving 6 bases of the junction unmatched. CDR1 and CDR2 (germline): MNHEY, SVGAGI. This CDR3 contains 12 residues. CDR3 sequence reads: CASSRQGNGYTF. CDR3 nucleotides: TGTGCCAGCAGCAGACAGGGAAACGGCTACACCTTC.

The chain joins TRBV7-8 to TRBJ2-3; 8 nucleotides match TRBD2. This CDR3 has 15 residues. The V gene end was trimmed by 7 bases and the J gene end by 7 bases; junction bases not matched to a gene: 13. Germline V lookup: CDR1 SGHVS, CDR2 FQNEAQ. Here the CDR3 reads CASTGTAGGSYTQYF. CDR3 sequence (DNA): TGTGCCAGCACGGGGACGGCGGGAGGCTCCTATACGCAGTATTTT. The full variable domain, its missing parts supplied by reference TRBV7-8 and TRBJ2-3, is GAGVSQSPRYKVAKRGQDVALRCDPISGHVSLFWYQQALGQGPEFLTYFQNEAQLDKSGLPSDRFFAERPEGSVSTLKIQRTQQEDSAVYLCASTGTAGGSYTQYFGPGTRLTVL.

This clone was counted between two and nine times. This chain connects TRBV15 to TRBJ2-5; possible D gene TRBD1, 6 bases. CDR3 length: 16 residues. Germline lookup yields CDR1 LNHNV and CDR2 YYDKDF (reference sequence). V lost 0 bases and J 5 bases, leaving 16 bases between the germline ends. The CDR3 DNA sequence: TGTGCCACCAGCAGAGATGTAACAGGGAAGGGGGAGACCCAGTACTTC. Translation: CATSRDVTGKGETQYF.

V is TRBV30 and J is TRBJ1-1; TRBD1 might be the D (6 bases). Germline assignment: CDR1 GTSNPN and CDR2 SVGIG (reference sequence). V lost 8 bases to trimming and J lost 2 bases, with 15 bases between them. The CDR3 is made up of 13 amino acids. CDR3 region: CARRNRANTEAFF. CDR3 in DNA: TGTGCCAGACGAAACAGGGCAAACACTGAAGCTTTCTTT.

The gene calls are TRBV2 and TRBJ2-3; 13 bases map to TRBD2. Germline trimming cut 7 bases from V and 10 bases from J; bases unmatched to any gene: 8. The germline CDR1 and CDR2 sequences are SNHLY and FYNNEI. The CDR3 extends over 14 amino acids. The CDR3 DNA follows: TGTGCCAGCACTCTAGGGACTAGCGGGAACGCGCAGTATTTT. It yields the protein CASTLGTSGNAQYF.

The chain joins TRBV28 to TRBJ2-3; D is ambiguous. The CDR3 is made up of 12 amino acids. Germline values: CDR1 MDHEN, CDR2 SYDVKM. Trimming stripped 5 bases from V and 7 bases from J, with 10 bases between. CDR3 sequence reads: CASSLLRHTQYF. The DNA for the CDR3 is TGTGCCAGCAGTCTCCTTCGTCATACGCAGTATTTT.

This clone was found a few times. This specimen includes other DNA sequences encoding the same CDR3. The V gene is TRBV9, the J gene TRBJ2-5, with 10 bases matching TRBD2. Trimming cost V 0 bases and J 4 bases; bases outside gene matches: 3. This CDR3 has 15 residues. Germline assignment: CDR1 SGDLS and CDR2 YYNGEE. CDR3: CASSVASGRGETQYF. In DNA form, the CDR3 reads TGTGCCAGCAGCGTAGCAAGCGGGAGGGGAGAGACCCAGTACTTC.

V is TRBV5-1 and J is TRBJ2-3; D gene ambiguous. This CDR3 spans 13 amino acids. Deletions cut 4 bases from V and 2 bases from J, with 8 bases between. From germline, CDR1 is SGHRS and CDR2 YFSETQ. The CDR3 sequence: CASSLGNTDTQYF. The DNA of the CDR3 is TGCGCCAGCAGCCTGGGAAACACAGATACGCAGTATTTT. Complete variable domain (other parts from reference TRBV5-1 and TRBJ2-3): KAGVTQTPRYLIKTRGQQVTLSCSPISGHRSVSWYQQTPGQGLQFLFEYFSETQRNKGNFPGRFSGRQFSNSRSEMNVSTLELGDSALYLCASSLGNTDTQYFGPGTRLTVL.

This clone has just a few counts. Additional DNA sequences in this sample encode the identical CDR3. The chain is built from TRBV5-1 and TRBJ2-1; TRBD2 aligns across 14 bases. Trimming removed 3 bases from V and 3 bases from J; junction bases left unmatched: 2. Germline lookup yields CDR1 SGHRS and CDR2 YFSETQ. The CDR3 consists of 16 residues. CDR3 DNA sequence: TGCGCCAGCAGCTGGGGACTAGCGGGAGACTACAATGAGCAGTTCTTC. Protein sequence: CASSWGLAGDYNEQFF.

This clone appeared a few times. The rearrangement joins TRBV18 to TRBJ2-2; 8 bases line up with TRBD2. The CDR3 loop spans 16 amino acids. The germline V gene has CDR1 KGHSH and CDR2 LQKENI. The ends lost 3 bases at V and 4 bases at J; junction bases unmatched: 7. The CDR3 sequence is CASSPNGLAGTGELFF. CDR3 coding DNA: TGTGCCAGCTCACCGAACGGCCTAGCGGGCACCGGGGAGCTGTTTTTT. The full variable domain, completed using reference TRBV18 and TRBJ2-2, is NAGVMQNPRHLVRRRGQEARLRCSPMKGHSHVYWYRQLPEEGLKFMVYLQKENIIDESGMPKERFSAEFPKEGPSILRIQQVVRGDSAAYFCASSPNGLAGTGELFFGEGSRLTVL.

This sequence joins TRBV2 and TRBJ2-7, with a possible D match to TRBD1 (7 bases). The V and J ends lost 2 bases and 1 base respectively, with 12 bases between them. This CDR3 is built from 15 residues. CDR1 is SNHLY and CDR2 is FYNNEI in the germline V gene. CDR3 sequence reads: CASSERTGLSYEQYF. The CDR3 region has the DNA TGTGCCAGCAGTGAAAGGACAGGACTATCCTACGAGCAGTACTTC.

CDR3 DNA: TGTGCCACCCGGGACAAACTGGAAGAGACCCAGTACTTC. Amino acids: CATRDKLEETQYF. The V call is TRBV10-3, the J call TRBJ2-5, with a tentative D call TRBD1 (6 bases). V was clipped by 10 bases and J by 3 bases, with 15 bases between them. Germline CDR1 reads ENHRY; CDR2 reads SYGVKD. The length of the CDR3 is 13 residues.

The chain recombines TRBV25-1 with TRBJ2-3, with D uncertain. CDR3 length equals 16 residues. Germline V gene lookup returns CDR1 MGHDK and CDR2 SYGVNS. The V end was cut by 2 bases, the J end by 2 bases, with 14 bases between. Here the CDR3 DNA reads TGTGCCAGCAGTGAAAGTCCAGGTTCTTACACAGATACGCAGTATTTT. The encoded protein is CASSESPGSYTDTQYF.

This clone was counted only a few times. This chain's CDR3 is CASSPWTGGYEQYF. CDR3 bases: TGTGCCAGCAGCCCGTGGACAGGGGGCTACGAGCAGTACTTC. The chain carries TRBV14 and TRBJ2-7; 10 positions agree with TRBD1. In germline, CDR1 is SGHDN, CDR2 FVKESK. The CDR3 length is 14 residues. V was pared by 4 bases and J by 3 bases, with 3 bases of the junction left unmatched.

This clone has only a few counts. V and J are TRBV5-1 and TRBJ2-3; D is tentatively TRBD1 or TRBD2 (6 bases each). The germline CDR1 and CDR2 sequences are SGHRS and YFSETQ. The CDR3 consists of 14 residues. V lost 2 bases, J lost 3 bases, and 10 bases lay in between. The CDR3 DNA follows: TGCGCCAGCAGCTTCGGGGGCCAAACAGATACGCAGTATTTT. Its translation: CASSFGGQTDTQYF.

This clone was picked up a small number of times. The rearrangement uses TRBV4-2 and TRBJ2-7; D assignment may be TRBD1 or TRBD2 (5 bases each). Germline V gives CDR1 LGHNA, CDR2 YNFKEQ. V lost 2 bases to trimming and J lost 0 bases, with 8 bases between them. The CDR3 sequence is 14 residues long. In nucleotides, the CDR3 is TGTGCCAGCAGCCAACCCGGGACCTCCTACGAGCAGTACTTC. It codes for CASSQPGTSYEQYF.

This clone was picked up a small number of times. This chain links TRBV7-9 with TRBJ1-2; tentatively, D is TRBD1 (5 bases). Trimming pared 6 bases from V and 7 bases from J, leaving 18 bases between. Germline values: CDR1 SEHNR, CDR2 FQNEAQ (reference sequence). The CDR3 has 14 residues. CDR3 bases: TGTGCCAGCAGGTCGTCCGGGGGAGTGAGTGGCTACACCTTC. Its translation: CASRSSGGVSGYTF.

The chain's CDR3 is CSAPPSGTDTQYF. The CDR3 bases are TGCAGCGCCCCCCCTAGCGGCACAGATACGCAGTATTTT. This chain links TRBV29-1 with TRBJ2-3, with D perhaps TRBD2 (6 bases). This CDR3 comprises 13 residues. Trimming stripped 7 bases from V and 1 base from J, with 12 bases between. The germline CDR1 and CDR2 sequences are SQVTM and ANQGSEA.